The 31 T cell receptor beta chains below all came from one sample that was sequenced in a study of CD8 T cells in Susac syndrome. Random hexamers were used to reverse transcribe an amount of about 0.5 to 1 ug RNA. TCRdb itself ran the immunoSEQ multiplex PCR reads through MiXCR, one entry per CDR3 protein. The profile covers roughly 300,000 distinct CDR3 sequences, with about 88% appearing a single time and around 0.12% taken by the ten largest. The sample consisted of CD8+ T cells from PBMCs. These receptors originate from a human donor with multiple sclerosis.

This chain links TRBV7-2 with TRBJ2-7; 7 bases map to TRBD2. After removal of 4 bases from V and 0 bases from J, the junction contained 3 bases not matched to a gene. The CDR3 is 14 residues long. The germline gives CDR1 SGHTA, CDR2 FQGNSA. Here the CDR3 reads CASSSGLFSYEQYF. For the CDR3, the DNA is TGTGCCAGCAGCTCGGGACTATTCTCCTACGAGCAGTACTTC.

The rearrangement uses TRBV27 and TRBJ2-7, with 9 bases identical to TRBD1. With 0 bases clipped from V and 3 bases from J, the junction kept 6 bases outside the gene matches. Per the germline V gene, CDR1 is MNHEY and CDR2 is SMNVEV (reference sequence). The CDR3 is made up of 16 amino acids. CDR3 protein: CASSLSGLGQGYEQYF. In nucleotides, the CDR3 is TGTGCCAGCAGTTTATCGGGGTTGGGACAGGGCTACGAGCAGTACTTC.

The V call is TRBV5-6, the J call TRBJ2-1; 7 bases match TRBD2. V gave up 4 bases and J gave up 5 bases; unmatched junction bases: 9. Germline CDR1 SGHDT, CDR2 YYEEEE. There are 15 residues in the CDR3. CDR3 sequence: CASSTLAAFDNEQFF. In DNA form, the CDR3 reads TGTGCCAGCAGCACCCTAGCGGCCTTCGACAATGAGCAGTTCTTC.

The sample holds one count of this clonotype. V gene TRBV24-1 combines with J gene TRBJ1-2, with 11 bases identical to TRBD1. Trimming at V came to 9 bases and at J to 6 bases, leaving 5 bases not matched to a gene. The CDR3 runs 13 residues. Looked up from germline, CDR1 is KGHDR and CDR2 is SFDVKD. The CDR3 loop is CATGPGQGDGYTF. The CDR3 nucleotides read TGTGCCACCGGACCGGGACAGGGGGATGGCTACACCTTC.

The V and J genes are TRBV29-1 and TRBJ2-7; 9 nucleotides match TRBD1. The CDR3 spans 13 residues. Germline values: CDR1 SQVTM, CDR2 ANQGSEA. V shed 5 bases, J shed 1 base, and the junction held 3 bases outside the gene matches. DNA of the CDR3: TGCAGCGTTACAGGGGGCCATTCCTACGAGCAGTACTTC. It encodes CSVTGGHSYEQYF.

The chain links TRBV2 to TRBJ2-7, with 7 bases aligning to TRBD1. This CDR3 spans 11 amino acids. Looked up from germline, CDR1 is SNHLY and CDR2 is FYNNEI. J lost 3 bases, V lost 10 bases, and 3 bases had no gene match. The CDR3 DNA is TGTGCCATAAGGACAGGCTACGAGCAGTACTTC. This codes for CAIRTGYEQYF.

The chain is built from TRBV6-5 and TRBJ2-7; D may match TRBD1 or TRBD2 (6 bases each). Deletions cut 0 bases from V and 7 bases from J, with 16 bases between. Looked up from germline, CDR1 is MNHEY and CDR2 is SVGAGI. This CDR3 spans 15 amino acids. The chain's CDR3 is CASSYSGGVLGEQYF. Here the CDR3 DNA reads TGTGCCAGCAGTTACTCGGGGGGCGTTCTAGGGGAGCAGTACTTC.

The chain has TRBV27 and TRBJ1-2; 8 bases are shared with TRBD1. Looked up from germline, CDR1 is MNHEY and CDR2 is SMNVEV (reference sequence). After removal of 7 bases from V and 4 bases from J, the junction contained 5 bases not matched to a gene. The CDR3 contains 13 residues. CDR3 protein: CASKTGTGYGYTF. In nucleotides, the CDR3 is TGTGCCAGCAAAACCGGGACAGGCTATGGCTACACCTTC.

This chain links TRBV20-1 with TRBJ2-2; TRBD2 might be the D (5 bases). There are 15 residues in the CDR3. V lost 6 bases and J lost 6, with 20 bases in between. CDR1 is DFQATT, CDR2 SNEGSKA, per germline (reference sequence). This CDR3 is CSALPYGRGSGELFF. For the CDR3, the DNA is TGCAGTGCCCTCCCCTACGGAAGAGGGTCCGGGGAGCTGTTTTTT.

V and J are TRBV14 and TRBJ2-1, with a tentative D call TRBD2 (6 bases). Trimming cost V 4 bases and J 9 bases, with 16 bases left between them. The CDR3 contains 14 residues. Germline CDR1 SGHDN, CDR2 FVKESK. The CDR3 spells CASSPGSKPSEQFF. The CDR3 DNA is TGTGCCAGCAGCCCCGGGAGTAAGCCCAGTGAGCAGTTCTTC.

The chain uses TRBV20-1 and TRBJ2-1; 11 bases fit TRBD2. The CDR3 extends over 16 amino acids. Per germline, CDR1 DFQATT and CDR2 SNEGSKA (reference sequence). J lost 5 bases, V lost 2 bases, and 8 bases had no gene match. CDR3 sequence (DNA): TGCAGTGCTAGATCCTGGGGTAGCGGGAGGGACAATGAGCAGTTCTTC. This translates into CSARSWGSGRDNEQFF.

This rearrangement joins TRBV6-6 to TRBJ1-1; no clear D. With 6 bases removed from V and 7 bases from J, the gap between germline ends came to 12 bases. The CDR3 runs to 12 residues. Germline V gene sequence: CDR1 MNHNY, CDR2 SVGAGI (reference sequence). In nucleotides, the CDR3 is TGTGCCAGCAGCTTAAATGGCATTGAAGCTTTCTTT. It codes for CASSLNGIEAFF.

This clonotype came up a few times. V and J are TRBV28 and TRBJ2-3; TRBD2 is a possible D gene (6 bases). Trimming left V 3 bases short and J 2 bases short, with 9 bases between. The germline V gene has CDR1 MDHEN and CDR2 SYDVKM. The CDR3 contains 14 residues. CDR3 region: CASSFGTSTDTQYF. The CDR3 bases are TGTGCCAGCAGTTTTGGGACTTCCACAGATACGCAGTATTTT.

The V and J genes are TRBV20-1 and TRBJ2-1, with D perhaps matching TRBD2 (6 bases). The ends were cut back, 1 base at V and 8 bases at J, with 12 bases in the middle. Germline V gene lookup returns CDR1 DFQATT and CDR2 SNEGSKA (reference sequence). This CDR3 region has 13 residues. In nucleotides, the CDR3 is TGCAGTGCTAGAGCCCACGGAGGGCATGAGCAGTTCTTC. This encodes CSARAHGGHEQFF.

The rearrangement joins TRBV12-3 or TRBV12-4 to TRBJ1-1; 11 bases match TRBD1. The CDR3 has 16 amino acids. V shed 6 bases, J shed 1 base, and the junction held 7 bases outside the gene matches. CDR3 coding DNA: TGTGCCAGCAGGGACAGGGGGCGCGGAGGGAACACTGAAGCTTTCTTT. Residues: CASRDRGRGGNTEAFF.

This sequence joins TRBV6-5 and TRBJ2-7; 8 nucleotides agree with TRBD1. There are 14 residues in the CDR3. Losses at the gene ends were 6 bases for V and 5 bases for J; bases not matched to a gene: 9. Germline assignment: CDR1 MNHEY and CDR2 SVGAGI. The CDR3 nucleotides are TGTGCCAGCAGCCCTGGACAGGGTCCCCACGAGCAGTACTTC. Residues: CASSPGQGPHEQYF.

This chain connects TRBV11-2 to TRBJ2-7; tentative D call: TRBD1 (6 bases). Germline-derived CDR1 and CDR2 are SGHAT and FQNNGV. The CDR3 is 15 amino acids. V dropped 1 base and J dropped 2 bases, with 12 bases sitting between them. CDR3 in DNA: TGTGCCAGCAGCTTAGGTTCACGACAGGCCTACGAGCAGTACTTC. Translated, it gives CASSLGSRQAYEQYF. The whole variable domain, remainder taken from reference TRBV11-2 and TRBJ2-7, is EAGVAQSPRYKIIEKRQSVAFWCNPISGHATLYWYQQILGQGPKLLIQFQNNGVVDDSQLPKDRFSAERLKGVDSTLKIQPAKLEDSAVYLCASSLGSRQAYEQYFGPGTRLTVT.

This clonotype appeared a few times. This chain links TRBV6-1 with TRBJ1-5; D unclear. Germline V gene data show CDR1 as MNHNS and CDR2 as SASEGT. CDR3 length: 15 residues. The V and J ends lost 3 bases and 0 bases respectively, with 9 bases between them. CDR3 bases: TGTGCCAGCAGTGAGTGGCCAAATAGCAATCAGCCCCAGCATTTT. Amino acids: CASSEWPNSNQPQHF.

This chain joins TRBV27 and TRBJ1-5, with no clear D. V was clipped by 6 bases and J by 6 bases, with 15 bases between them. Germline V gene data show CDR1 as MNHEY and CDR2 as SMNVEV (reference sequence). The CDR3 runs 14 residues. The CDR3 coding sequence is TGTGCCAGCAGCCCTCGGCGGCTGGGTCAGCCCCAGCATTTT. It codes for CASSPRRLGQPQHF.

The sample holds a few counts of this clonotype. J is TRBJ2-5 and V is TRBV6-5; 10 positions agree with TRBD2. Germline V gene data show CDR1 as MNHEY and CDR2 as SVGAGI. This CDR3 region has 15 residues. The J segment lost 5 bases and the V segment lost 0 bases, leaving 3 bases of the junction unmatched. In nucleotides, the CDR3 is TGTGCCAGCAGTTACTCGCTAGCGGGAGCGGAGACCCAGTACTTC. This sequence encodes CASSYSLAGAETQYF.

V gene TRBV12-3 or TRBV12-4 combines with J gene TRBJ2-1; D is perhaps TRBD2 (5 bases). This CDR3 comprises 15 residues. V was shortened by 3 bases and J by 0 bases, with 9 bases between the two germline ends. The CDR3 nucleotides read TGTGCCAGCAGTTTTCTGGCGGGCTCCTACAATGAGCAGTTCTTC. Translation: CASSFLAGSYNEQFF.

This clonotype has only a few counts. The chain carries TRBV5-1 and TRBJ2-7; D is unresolved. Germline values: CDR1 SGHRS, CDR2 YFSETQ. V gave up 0 bases and J gave up 7 bases, with 11 bases separating them. The CDR3 has 13 amino acids. The CDR3 sequence: CASSLGLNSEQYF. In DNA, the CDR3 is TGCGCCAGCAGCTTGGGTTTGAATTCTGAGCAGTACTTC.

The V call is TRBV5-1, the J call TRBJ2-3; 9 nucleotides line up with TRBD1. The CDR3 sequence is 15 residues long. From germline, CDR1 is SGHRS and CDR2 YFSETQ. V trimming: 4 bases; J trimming: 5 bases; junction bases outside the gene matches: 8. The CDR3 DNA is TGCGCCAGCAGCACGGACAGGGGAATCGGAGATACGCAGTATTTT. This encodes CASSTDRGIGDTQYF.

The J gene is TRBJ2-7, the V gene TRBV13, with TRBD2 matching 7 bases. V trimming: 8 bases; J trimming: 6 bases; junction bases outside the gene matches: 10. The V gene's germline CDR1 is PRHDT and CDR2 FYEKMQ (reference sequence). The CDR3 covers 13 residues. Here the CDR3 DNA reads TGTGCCAGCTCCCGCGGGAGTCCGGGCGAGCAGTACTTC. It is translated as CASSRGSPGEQYF.

The rearrangement joins TRBV6-1 to TRBJ2-2, with a tentative D call TRBD2 (6 bases). Germline CDR1 is MNHNS and CDR2 is SASEGT. V lost 7 bases and J lost 4, with 16 bases in between. CDR3 size: 15 residues. The CDR3 region is CASTGTPVGTGELFF. In DNA form, the CDR3 reads TGTGCCAGCACTGGGACTCCGGTGGGCACCGGGGAGCTGTTTTTT.

V and J are TRBV2 and TRBJ2-1; 9 bases are a match to TRBD1. The CDR3 contains 15 residues. Germline V gene data show CDR1 as SNHLY and CDR2 as FYNNEI. V gave up 6 bases and J gave up 3 bases; unmatched junction bases: 6. The CDR3 loop reads CASRLGQGIYNEQFF. The CDR3, as DNA: TGTGCCAGCAGACTCGGACAGGGGATCTACAATGAGCAGTTCTTC.

V and J are TRBV28 and TRBJ2-1; 8 positions match TRBD1. With 6 bases clipped from V and 3 bases from J, the junction kept 13 bases outside the gene matches. Germline CDR1 and CDR2: MDHEN and SYDVKM. This CDR3 region has 17 residues. The chain's CDR3 is CASSPSLGTGFYNEQFF. DNA of the CDR3: TGTGCCAGCAGCCCCAGTTTGGGGACAGGCTTCTACAATGAGCAGTTCTTC. Together with reference TRBV28 and TRBJ2-1, the CDR3 gives the full variable domain: DVKVTQSSRYLVKRTGEKVFLECVQDMDHENMFWYRQDPGLGLRLIYFSYDVKMKEKGDIPEGYSVSREKKERFSLILESASTNQTSMYLCASSPSLGTGFYNEQFFGPGTRLTVL.

The chain uses TRBV25-1 and TRBJ1-1, with a weak D call TRBD1 (6 bases). This CDR3 is 14 amino acids long. The V and J ends lost 3 bases and 1 base respectively, with 9 bases between them. Germline values: CDR1 MGHDK, CDR2 SYGVNS. DNA of the CDR3: TGTGCCAGCAGTGACGGGGGGGCGAACACTGAAGCTTTCTTT. Translating gives CASSDGGANTEAFF. The entire variable domain, with the rest obtained from reference TRBV25-1 and TRBJ1-1, is as follows: EADIYQTPRYLVIGTGKKITLECSQTMGHDKMYWYQQDPGMELHLIHYSYGVNSTEKGDLSSESTVSRIRTEHFPLTLESARPSHTSQYLCASSDGGANTEAFFGQGTRLTVV.

This clonotype has a single count. The J gene is TRBJ2-5, the V gene TRBV19, with D tentatively TRBD2 (5 bases). The germline V gene encodes CDR1 LNHDA and CDR2 SQIVND (reference sequence). V was cut by 5 bases and J by 7 bases, with 17 bases left in between. This CDR3 is 14 amino acids long. Here the CDR3 DNA reads TGTGCCAGTAGTTCCGGGCCAGACGAGGGGACCCAGTACTTC. Its protein product is CASSSGPDEGTQYF.

The rearrangement uses TRBV27 and TRBJ2-1; D remains ambiguous. In germline, CDR1 is MNHEY, CDR2 SMNVEV (reference sequence). V was shortened by 6 bases and J by 2 bases, with 11 bases between the two germline ends. The CDR3 spans 14 residues. The CDR3 DNA reads TGTGCCAGCAGCCACAAGCCAACCTACAATGAGCAGTTCTTC. It yields the protein CASSHKPTYNEQFF.

This chain links TRBV2 with TRBJ2-7; 7 nucleotides align to TRBD1. The length of the CDR3 is 15 residues. Germline V gene lookup returns CDR1 SNHLY and CDR2 FYNNEI. The V and J ends lost 1 base and 2 bases, in that order; junction bases with no gene match: 5. The CDR3 DNA is TGTGCCAGCAGTGAAGGGGACAGCAGTACCTACGAGCAGTACTTC. Protein sequence: CASSEGDSSTYEQYF.